This TCR beta chain was sequenced in a study of blood T cells in healthy people across ages. In germline, CDR1 is LNHDA, CDR2 SQIVND (reference sequence). The CDR3 runs 13 residues. Deletions cut 4 bases from V and 11 bases from J, with 17 bases between. A second roughly 6 to 11 cycle PCR used barcoded and J-beta primers. MiXCR was run by TCRdb on the 5' RACE reads, yielding one entry per CDR3 protein. Of about 1.8 million distinct CDR3 sequences in the sample, roughly 52% were seen once. Study-wide results and limits: The unknown donor CMV status may have confounded expanded clonotype changes. The recorded TCR beta diversity per million T cells decreased in a roughly linear manner with age.

Concerning this clonotype: Its target is unknown.

The V call is TRBV19, the J call TRBJ2-5, with D uncertain. Sequenced sample: blood. The receptor was isolated from a woman aged 40 to 50 in good health. CDR3 nucleotides: TGTGCCAGTAGTAGTTGGCAGGTCAATGAGCAGTACTTC. This sequence encodes CASSSWQVNEQYF.